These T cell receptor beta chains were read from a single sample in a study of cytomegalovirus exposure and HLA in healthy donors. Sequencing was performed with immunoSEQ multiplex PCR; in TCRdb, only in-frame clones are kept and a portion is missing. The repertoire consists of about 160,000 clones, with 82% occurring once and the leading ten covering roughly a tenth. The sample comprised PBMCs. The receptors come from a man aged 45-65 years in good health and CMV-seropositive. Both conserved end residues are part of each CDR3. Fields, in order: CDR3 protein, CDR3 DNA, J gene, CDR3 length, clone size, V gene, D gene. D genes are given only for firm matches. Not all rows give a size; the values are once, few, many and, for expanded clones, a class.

CDR3 protein: CASSVVDSSYEQYF; CDR3 DNA: TGTGCCAGCAGCGTAGTCGACTCCTCCTACGAGCAGTACTTC; J gene: TRBJ2-7; CDR3 length: 14; clone size: few; V gene: TRBV9; D gene: NA
CDR3 protein: CSVYTRRDSYNEQFF; CDR3 DNA: TGCAGCGTCTACACAAGGCGGGATTCCTACAATGAGCAGTTCTTC; J gene: TRBJ2-1; CDR3 length: 15; clone size: NA; V gene: TRBV29-1; D gene: NA
CDR3 protein: CASSAQGSPYEQYF; CDR3 DNA: TGTGCCAGCAGCGCTCAGGGGTCCCCCTACGAGCAGTACTTC; J gene: TRBJ2-7; CDR3 length: 14; clone size: NA; V gene: TRBV9; D gene: NA
CDR3 protein: CASSPGPGQGSEKLFF; CDR3 DNA: TGTGCCAGCAGCCCCGGCCCTGGACAGGGTTCTGAAAAACTGTTTTTT; J gene: TRBJ1-4; CDR3 length: 16; clone size: NA; V gene: TRBV11-2; D gene: TRBD1
CDR3 protein: CASSSTTGKSSYEQYF; CDR3 DNA: TGTGCCAGCTCATCAACTACAGGGAAGAGCTCCTACGAGCAGTACTTC; J gene: TRBJ2-7; CDR3 length: 16; clone size: NA; V gene: TRBV18; D gene: NA
CDR3 protein: CASSGQGDGELFF; CDR3 DNA: TGTGCCAGCAGTGGACAGGGGGACGGGGAGCTGTTTTTT; J gene: TRBJ2-2; CDR3 length: 13; clone size: few; V gene: TRBV6-1; D gene: TRBD1
CDR3 protein: CASSLGDYSYEQYF; CDR3 DNA: TGTGCCAGCAGCTTAGGGGACTATTCCTACGAGCAGTACTTC; J gene: TRBJ2-7; CDR3 length: 14; clone size: NA; V gene: TRBV7-2; D gene: TRBD2
CDR3 protein: CASSLRGEQYF; CDR3 DNA: TGTGCCAGCAGCTTACGCGGGGAGCAGTACTTC; J gene: TRBJ2-7; CDR3 length: 11; clone size: NA; V gene: TRBV7-2; D gene: NA
CDR3 protein: CAWADRGSYEQYF; CDR3 DNA: TGTGCCTGGGCCGACAGGGGCTCCTACGAGCAGTACTTC; J gene: TRBJ2-7; CDR3 length: 13; clone size: NA; V gene: TRBV30; D gene: TRBD1
CDR3 protein: CASRIQAGIIDTQYF; CDR3 DNA: TGTGCCAGCAGGATCCAAGCGGGAATAATTGACACGCAGTATTTT; J gene: TRBJ2-3; CDR3 length: 15; clone size: few; V gene: TRBV2; D gene: TRBD2